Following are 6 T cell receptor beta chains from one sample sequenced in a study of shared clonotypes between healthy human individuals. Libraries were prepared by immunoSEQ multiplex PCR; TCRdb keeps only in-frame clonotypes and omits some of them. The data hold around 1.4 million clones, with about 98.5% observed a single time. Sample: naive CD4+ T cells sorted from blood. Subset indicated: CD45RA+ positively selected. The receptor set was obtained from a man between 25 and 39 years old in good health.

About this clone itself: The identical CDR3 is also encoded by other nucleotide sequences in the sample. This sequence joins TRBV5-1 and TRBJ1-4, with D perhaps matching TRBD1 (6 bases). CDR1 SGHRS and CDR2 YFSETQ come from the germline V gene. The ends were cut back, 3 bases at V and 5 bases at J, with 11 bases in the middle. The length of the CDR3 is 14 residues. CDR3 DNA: TGCGCCAGCAGCTCCGGAGGGGGAAATGAAAAACTGTTTTTT. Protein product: CASSSGGGNEKLFF.

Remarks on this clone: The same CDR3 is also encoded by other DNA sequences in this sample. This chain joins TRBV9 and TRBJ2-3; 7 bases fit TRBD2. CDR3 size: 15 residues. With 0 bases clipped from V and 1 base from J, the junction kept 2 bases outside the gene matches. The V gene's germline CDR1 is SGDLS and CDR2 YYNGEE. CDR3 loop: CASSVELAGTDTQYF. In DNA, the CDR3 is TGTGCCAGCAGCGTAGAGCTAGCGGGCACAGATACGCAGTATTTT.

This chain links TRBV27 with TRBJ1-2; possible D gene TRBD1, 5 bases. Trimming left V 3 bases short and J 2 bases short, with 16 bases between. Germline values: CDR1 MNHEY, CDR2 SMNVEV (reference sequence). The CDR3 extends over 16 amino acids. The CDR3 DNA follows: TGTGCCAGCAGTTTTGGCGGTACAGGTGGAAACTATGGCTACACCTTC. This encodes CASSFGGTGGNYGYTF.

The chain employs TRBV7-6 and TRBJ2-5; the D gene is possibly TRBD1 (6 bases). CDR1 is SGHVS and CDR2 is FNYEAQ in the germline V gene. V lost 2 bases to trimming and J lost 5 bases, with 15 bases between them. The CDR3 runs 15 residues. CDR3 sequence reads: CASSLTLQGWETQYF. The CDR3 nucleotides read TGTGCCAGCAGCTTAACCCTACAGGGATGGGAGACCCAGTACTTC. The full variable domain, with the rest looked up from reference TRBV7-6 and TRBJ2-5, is GAGVSQSPRYKVTKRGQDVALRCDPISGHVSLYWYRQALGQGPEFLTYFNYEAQQDKSGLPNDRFSAERPEGSISTLTIQRTEQRDSAMYRCASSLTLQGWETQYFGPGTRLLVL.

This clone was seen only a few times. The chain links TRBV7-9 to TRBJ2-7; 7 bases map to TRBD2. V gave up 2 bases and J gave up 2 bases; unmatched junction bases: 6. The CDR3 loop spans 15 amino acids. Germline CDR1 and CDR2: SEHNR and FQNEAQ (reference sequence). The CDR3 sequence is CASSLMVAGPYEQYF. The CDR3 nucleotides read TGTGCCAGCAGCTTAATGGTAGCGGGCCCCTACGAGCAGTACTTC.

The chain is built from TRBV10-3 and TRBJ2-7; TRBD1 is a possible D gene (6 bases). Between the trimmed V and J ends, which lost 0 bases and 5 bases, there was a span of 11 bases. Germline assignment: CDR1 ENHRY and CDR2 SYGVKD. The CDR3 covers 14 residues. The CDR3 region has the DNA TGTGCCATCAGTGAGTCGAAATCAGGGGACGAGCAGTACTTC. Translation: CAISESKSGDEQYF.